Each of the 32 T cell receptor beta chains below was sequenced from the same sample in a study of shared clonotypes between healthy human individuals. Only in-frame clones appear in the TCRdb table, and some are missing; sequencing was by immunoSEQ multiplex PCR. The data contain a few million clones, under 95% of them singletons. Sequencing was carried out using naive CD4+ T cells from PBMCs. Sample subset: CD45RA+ positively selected. The receptors shown here come from a man between 18 and 35 years old in good health. Some clones in this sample may be carry-over from other donors' samples.

This clone was observed a few times. The genes are TRBV28 and TRBJ1-1; unclear D gene. Germline V gene data show CDR1 as MDHEN and CDR2 as SYDVKM. The CDR3 has 11 amino acids. V was trimmed by 6 bases and J by 13 bases, leaving 15 bases between them. This chain's CDR3 is CASRPQGQVFF. As DNA, the CDR3 is TGTGCCAGCAGACCTCAAGGTCAGGTTTTCTTT. The entire variable domain, with the rest obtained from reference TRBV28 and TRBJ1-1, is as follows: DVKVTQSSRYLVKRTGEKVFLECVQDMDHENMFWYRQDPGLGLRLIYFSYDVKMKEKGDIPEGYSVSREKKERFSLILESASTNQTSMYLCASRPQGQVFFGQGTRLTVV.

This clone has more than one count but fewer than ten. The chain is built from TRBV27 and TRBJ1-2; 8 bases line up with TRBD1. The germline gives CDR1 MNHEY, CDR2 SMNVEV (reference sequence). The CDR3 contains 14 residues. V lost 5 bases to trimming and J lost 4 bases; unmatched junction nucleotides: 6. In nucleotides, the CDR3 is TGTGCCAGCAGTAGAGGACAGGGCGGCTATGGCTACACCTTC. Protein sequence: CASSRGQGGYGYTF.

The chain uses TRBV4-3 and TRBJ1-2; D perhaps matches TRBD1 (6 bases). CDR3 length: 15 amino acids. In germline, CDR1 is LGHNA, CDR2 YSLEER. Trimming left V 0 bases short and J 8 bases short, with 16 bases between. Written as DNA, the CDR3 is TGCGCCAGCAGCCAAGAAAATACAGGGAGCGGAGGCTACACCTTC. It specifies CASSQENTGSGGYTF.

J is TRBJ2-5 and V is TRBV10-3, with 9 bases matching TRBD2. CDR1 ENHRY and CDR2 SYGVKD come from the germline V gene. The CDR3 spans 16 residues. With V trimmed by 8 bases and J by 0 bases, 10 bases remained unmatched. For the CDR3, the DNA is TGTGCCATCGGGATTACCCTAGCGGGACACCAAGAGACCCAGTACTTC. Amino acid sequence: CAIGITLAGHQETQYF.

The gene calls are TRBV10-3 and TRBJ2-7, with TRBD2 identical over 15 bases. Germline V CDR1 and CDR2: ENHRY, SYGVKD. The junction had 4 bases not matched to a gene; V was cut back by 3 bases and J by 4 bases. This CDR3 contains 16 residues. CDR3 sequence (DNA): TGTGCCATCAGTGACCGGACTAGCGGGAGGGCGTACGAGCAGTACTTC. As protein: CAISDRTSGRAYEQYF.

The rearrangement links TRBV4-2 to TRBJ2-5; D is perhaps TRBD1 or TRBD2 (5 bases each). V shed 5 bases and J shed 5 bases, with 18 bases lying between them. This CDR3 has 15 residues. Germline assignment: CDR1 LGHNA and CDR2 YNFKEQ. CDR3 nucleotide sequence: TGTGCCAGCAGCTTGTGGGGGACCACACCGGAGACCCAGTACTTC. This codes for CASSLWGTTPETQYF.

The chain uses TRBV5-1 and TRBJ2-1; 16 positions agree with TRBD2. Germline CDR1 reads SGHRS; CDR2 reads YFSETQ. The ends lost 3 bases at V and 0 bases at J; junction bases unmatched: 9. The CDR3 is 20 residues long. CDR3 nucleotides: TGCGCCAGCAGCTCGCACGCCGGGACTAGCGGGAGGGACTCCTACAATGAGCAGTTCTTC. Amino acid sequence: CASSSHAGTSGRDSYNEQFF.

The chain links TRBV27 to TRBJ1-4; the D is unclear. Germline V gene lookup returns CDR1 MNHEY and CDR2 SMNVEV (reference sequence). Trimming shortened V by 5 bases and J by 7 bases, and 11 bases separated the two germline ends. This CDR3 has 13 residues. CDR3 DNA sequence: TGTGCCAGCAGTCGTCGGCGCGGTGAAAAACTGTTTTTT. It yields the protein CASSRRRGEKLFF.

V gene TRBV27 combines with J gene TRBJ2-1; the D is unclear. CDR1 is MNHEY and CDR2 is SMNVEV in the germline V gene (reference sequence). There are 14 residues in the CDR3. Trimming stripped 3 bases from V and 5 bases from J, with 11 bases between. The CDR3 DNA reads TGTGCCAGCAGTTTTATGGACCTGCACAATGAGCAGTTCTTC. It yields the protein CASSFMDLHNEQFF.

With regard to this clone: Other DNA sequences of this sample code for an identical CDR3. The chain has TRBV2 and TRBJ1-1; 10 nucleotides align to TRBD1. The length of the CDR3 is 13 residues. Germline loops: CDR1 SNHLY, CDR2 FYNNEI. Trimming removed 7 bases from V and 4 bases from J; junction bases left unmatched: 3. CDR3 bases: TGTGCCAGCATTTGGACAGGGGGCACTGAAGCTTTCTTT. Its protein is CASIWTGGTEAFF.

This rearrangement joins TRBV28 to TRBJ2-5, with 11 bases that match TRBD1. Trimming took 3 bases from V and 5 from J; bases not matched to a gene: 8. Germline CDR1 and CDR2: MDHEN and SYDVKM. This CDR3 is 16 amino acids long. The CDR3 here is CASSFVGQGARETQYF. The CDR3 DNA reads TGTGCCAGCAGTTTTGTAGGACAGGGGGCGAGGGAGACCCAGTACTTC.

The V gene is TRBV11-2, the J gene TRBJ2-1; 13 bases line up with TRBD2. CDR1 is SGHAT, CDR2 FQNNGV, per germline. The CDR3 is 15 amino acids. Trimming cost V 5 bases and J 7 bases; bases outside gene matches: 5. The CDR3 sequence: CASSPLAGGGNEQFF. CDR3 nucleotide sequence: TGTGCCAGCAGCCCACTAGCGGGAGGGGGAAATGAGCAGTTCTTC.

V gene TRBV11-2 combines with J gene TRBJ2-7, with 9 bases lining up with TRBD2. The CDR3 sequence is 14 residues long. The V gene end was trimmed by 2 bases and the J gene end by 3 bases; junction bases not matched to a gene: 2. Per the germline V gene, CDR1 is SGHAT and CDR2 is FQNNGV. DNA for the CDR3: TGTGCCAGCAGCTTACAGCGGGAGGACTACGAGCAGTACTTC. Amino acids: CASSLQREDYEQYF.

The rearrangement joins TRBV25-1 to TRBJ1-2, with D perhaps matching TRBD1 (6 bases). The CDR3 has 15 residues. V shed 5 bases and J shed 2 bases, with 15 bases lying between them. From germline, CDR1 is MGHDK and CDR2 SYGVNS. This chain's CDR3 is CASSRDNQGNYGYTF. CDR3 coding DNA: TGTGCCAGCAGTCGGGACAACCAAGGAAACTATGGCTACACCTTC.

The rearrangement links TRBV30 to TRBJ1-2; TRBD1 is a possible D gene (5 bases). Germline CDR1 is GTSNPN and CDR2 is SVGIG (reference sequence). The CDR3 has 18 amino acids. Trimming shortened V by 2 bases and J by 8 bases, and 30 bases separated the two germline ends. DNA of the CDR3: TGTGCCTGGAGTAAATCGATCTTGCCGGGACCTCAATTTAAGGGCTACACCTTC. Translation gives CAWSKSILPGPQFKGYTF.

The CDR3 nucleotides read TGCGCCAGCAGCCAAGATAGCGGACTCACAGATACGCAGTATTTT. Protein: CASSQDSGLTDTQYF. The chain has TRBV4-3 and TRBJ2-3; tentatively, D is TRBD2 (6 bases). This CDR3 has 15 amino acids. V dropped 0 bases and J dropped 2 bases, with 9 bases sitting between them. Germline values: CDR1 LGHNA, CDR2 YSLEER.

The chain combines TRBV28 with TRBJ2-6, with D hard to call. The CDR3 runs to 14 residues. Germline V gene data show CDR1 as MDHEN and CDR2 as SYDVKM. V was clipped by 2 bases and J by 4 bases, with 6 bases between them. The CDR3 DNA reads as TGTGCCAGCAGTTTAGCGGTCGGGGCCAACGTCCTGACTTTC. Translating gives CASSLAVGANVLTF.

This chain connects TRBV15 to TRBJ1-1, with D possibly matching TRBD1 (5 bases). V shed 4 bases and J shed 7 bases, with 10 bases lying between them. The CDR3 is 12 residues long. Germline CDR1 is LNHNV and CDR2 is YYDKDF (reference sequence). The CDR3: CATSNRQLEAFF. The CDR3 DNA follows: TGTGCCACCAGCAACCGACAGCTTGAAGCTTTCTTT.

V and J are TRBV6-8 and TRBJ2-1, with unresolved D. There are 14 residues in the CDR3. In germline, CDR1 is MNHGY, CDR2 SAAAGT. V was clipped by 4 bases and J by 4 bases, with 11 bases between them. CDR3 DNA: TGTGCCAGCAGTTCTCGGACGGATTACAATGAGCAGTTCTTC. Translating it yields CASSSRTDYNEQFF.

This clone showed up just a few times. The chain employs TRBV7-8 and TRBJ1-5; D is perhaps TRBD1 (6 bases). Germline V gene lookup returns CDR1 SGHVS and CDR2 FQNEAQ. The CDR3 length is 15 residues. Trimming took off 1 base at V and 6 bases at J, with 13 bases between the two ends. CDR3 DNA sequence: TGTGCCAGCAGCTTAGTAGCACAGGGTAGTCAGCCCCAGCATTTT. Residues: CASSLVAQGSQPQHF.

V usage is TRBV7-9 and J usage is TRBJ1-3; D may be TRBD1 (6 bases). The V gene lost 7 bases and the J gene lost 0 bases, with 13 bases spanning the gap. From germline, CDR1 is SEHNR and CDR2 FQNEAQ (reference sequence). This CDR3 comprises 15 residues. CDR3 residues: CASTFSGVSGNTIYF. CDR3 DNA sequence: TGTGCCAGCACCTTTTCAGGGGTCTCTGGAAACACCATATATTTT.

The genes are TRBV4-3 and TRBJ2-2, with a tentative D call TRBD2 (6 bases). The V end lost 1 base, the J end lost 5 bases, and 14 bases lay between the germline ends. Germline V gene sequence: CDR1 LGHNA, CDR2 YSLEER. This CDR3 is built from 16 residues. The CDR3 DNA follows: TGCGCCAGCAGCCAAGTCCCGGGAGTGGGAACCGGGGAGCTGTTTTTT. This sequence encodes CASSQVPGVGTGELFF.

As for this clone: Distinct nucleotide sequences in the sample also encode this CDR3. The chain links TRBV5-1 to TRBJ2-7, with 10 bases aligning to TRBD1. CDR1 SGHRS and CDR2 YFSETQ come from the germline V gene. The junction had 7 bases not matched to a gene; V was cut back by 0 bases and J by 4 bases. This CDR3 comprises 16 residues. CDR3 nucleotides: TGCGCCAGCAGCTTGGGGCCGGGACAGGGGTTATACGAGCAGTACTTC. This sequence encodes CASSLGPGQGLYEQYF.

This clone was seen a handful of times. The chain couples TRBV9 to TRBJ1-2; D gene unclear. The CDR3 has 14 residues. Germline values: CDR1 SGDLS, CDR2 YYNGEE. V was shortened by 4 bases and J by 8 bases, with 18 bases between the two germline ends. CDR3 bases: TGTGCCAGCAGCCCAGACTGGACTCCTGGCGGCTACACCTTC. It encodes CASSPDWTPGGYTF.

This chain connects TRBV28 to TRBJ2-3; 14 bases are a match to TRBD2. V lost 6 bases, J lost 4 bases, and 12 bases stayed unmatched. Germline lookup yields CDR1 MDHEN and CDR2 SYDVKM. The CDR3 sequence is 18 residues long. In DNA, the CDR3 is TGTGCCAGCAGCGAACTGGGGACTAGCGGGAGTTTCGCAGATACGCAGTATTTT. This gives the protein CASSELGTSGSFADTQYF. Filled out from reference TRBV28 and TRBJ2-3, the complete variable domain reads DVKVTQSSRYLVKRTGEKVFLECVQDMDHENMFWYRQDPGLGLRLIYFSYDVKMKEKGDIPEGYSVSREKKERFSLILESASTNQTSMYLCASSELGTSGSFADTQYFGPGTRLTVL.

This rearrangement joins TRBV27 to TRBJ2-3; unclear D gene. The CDR3 totals 14 residues. Looked up from germline, CDR1 is MNHEY and CDR2 is SMNVEV (reference sequence). With 1 base removed from V and 6 bases from J, the gap between germline ends came to 11 bases. Written as DNA, the CDR3 is TGTGCCAGCAGTTTATACGTAAACAGTGATACGCAGTATTTT. Its translation is CASSLYVNSDTQYF.

The genes are TRBV19 and TRBJ2-3; D remains ambiguous. The CDR3 is 14 amino acids. Trimming removed 3 bases at V and 8 bases at J, with 15 bases between. Germline CDR1 LNHDA, CDR2 SQIVND (reference sequence). CDR3 sequence: CASSMGLSSSTQYF. CDR3 sequence (DNA): TGTGCCAGTAGTATGGGCCTGTCGTCAAGTACGCAGTATTTT.

J is TRBJ1-1 and V is TRBV6-5; D gene unclear. The CDR3 has 16 amino acids. Germline lookup yields CDR1 MNHEY and CDR2 SVGAGI. Trimming took 2 bases from V and 4 from J, leaving 17 bases between them. CDR3 coding DNA: TGTGCCAGCAGTTACAACACGGGGAAAAGGAGCACTGAAGCTTTCTTT. Translation: CASSYNTGKRSTEAFF.

In DNA form, the CDR3 reads TGTGCCAGCAGCTCCGACAGGGCTACTAACTATGGCTACACCTTC. The encoded protein is CASSSDRATNYGYTF. The chain recombines TRBV7-9 with TRBJ1-2, with 7 bases that match TRBD1. Germline V CDR1 and CDR2: SEHNR, FQNEAQ (reference sequence). This CDR3 region has 15 residues. V was pared by 4 bases and J by 0 bases, with 5 bases of the junction left unmatched.

This chain joins TRBV7-3 and TRBJ2-1, with TRBD2 matching over 9 bases. The CDR3 consists of 14 residues. Germline CDR1 reads SGHTA; CDR2 reads FQGTGA. J gave up 10 bases and V 5 bases, and 9 bases lay outside the gene matches. The CDR3 protein is CASSPRTSALEQFF. The CDR3 DNA sequence: TGTGCCAGCAGCCCCCGGACTAGCGCTTTGGAGCAGTTCTTC.

The chain is built from TRBV7-8 and TRBJ1-5, with a tentative D call TRBD1 (5 bases). CDR1 is SGHVS, CDR2 FQNEAQ, per germline. CDR3 length equals 14 residues. V was shortened by 5 bases and J by 5 bases, with 13 bases between the two germline ends. Here the CDR3 reads CASSQGRLHQPQHF. The CDR3 DNA is TGTGCCAGCAGCCAGGGACGGTTACATCAGCCCCAGCATTTT. Together with reference TRBV7-8 and TRBJ1-5, the CDR3 gives the full variable domain: GAGVSQSPRYKVAKRGQDVALRCDPISGHVSLFWYQQALGQGPEFLTYFQNEAQLDKSGLPSDRFFAERPEGSVSTLKIQRTQQEDSAVYLCASSQGRLHQPQHFGDGTRLSIL.

The J gene is TRBJ2-1, the V gene TRBV4-1, with 12 nucleotides matching TRBD2. This CDR3 has 17 residues. Germline V lookup: CDR1 MGHRA, CDR2 YSYEKL. The V and J ends lost 4 bases and 7 bases, in that order; junction bases with no gene match: 11. CDR3 in amino acids: CASSRILAGGSLNEQFF. CDR3 sequence (DNA): TGCGCCAGCAGCCGGATTCTAGCGGGAGGGTCGTTAAATGAGCAGTTCTTC.